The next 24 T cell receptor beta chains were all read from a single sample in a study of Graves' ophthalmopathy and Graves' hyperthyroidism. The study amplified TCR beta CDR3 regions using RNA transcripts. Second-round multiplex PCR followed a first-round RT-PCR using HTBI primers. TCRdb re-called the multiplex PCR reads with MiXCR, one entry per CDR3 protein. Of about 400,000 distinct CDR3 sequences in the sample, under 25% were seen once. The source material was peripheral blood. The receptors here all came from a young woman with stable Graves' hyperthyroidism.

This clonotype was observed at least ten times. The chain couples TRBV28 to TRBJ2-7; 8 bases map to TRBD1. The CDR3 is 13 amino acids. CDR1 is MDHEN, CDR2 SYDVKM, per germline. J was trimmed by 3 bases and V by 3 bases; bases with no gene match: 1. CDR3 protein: CASSFGQGYEQYF. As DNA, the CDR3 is TGTGCCAGCAGTTTCGGACAGGGCTACGAGCAGTACTTC.

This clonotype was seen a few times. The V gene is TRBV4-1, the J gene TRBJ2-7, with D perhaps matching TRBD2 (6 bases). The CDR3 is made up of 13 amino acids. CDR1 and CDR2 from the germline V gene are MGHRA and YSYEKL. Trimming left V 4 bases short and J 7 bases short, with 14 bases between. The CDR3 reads CASSRTELAEQYF. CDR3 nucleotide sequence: TGCGCCAGCAGCCGCACTGAGCTAGCGGAGCAGTACTTC.

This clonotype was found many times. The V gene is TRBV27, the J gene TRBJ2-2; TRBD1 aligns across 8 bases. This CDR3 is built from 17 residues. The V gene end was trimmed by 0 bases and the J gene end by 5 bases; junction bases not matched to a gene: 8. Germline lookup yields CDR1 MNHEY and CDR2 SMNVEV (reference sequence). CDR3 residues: CASSLSAAGGGTGELFF. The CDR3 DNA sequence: TGTGCCAGCAGTTTATCGGCGGCAGGGGGCGGTACCGGGGAGCTGTTTTTT.

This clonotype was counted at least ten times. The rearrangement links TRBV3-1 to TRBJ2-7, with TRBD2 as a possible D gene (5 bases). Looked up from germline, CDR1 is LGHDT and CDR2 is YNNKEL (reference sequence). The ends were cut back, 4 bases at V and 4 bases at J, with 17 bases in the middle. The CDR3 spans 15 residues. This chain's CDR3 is CASSPGVVGVYEQYF. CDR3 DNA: TGTGCCAGCAGCCCCGGAGTAGTCGGGGTTTACGAGCAGTACTTC.

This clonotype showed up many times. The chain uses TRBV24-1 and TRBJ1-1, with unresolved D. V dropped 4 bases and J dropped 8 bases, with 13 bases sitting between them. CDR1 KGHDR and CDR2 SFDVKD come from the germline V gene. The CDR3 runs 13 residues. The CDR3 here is CATSDRNKLEAFF. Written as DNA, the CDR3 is TGTGCCACCAGTGACCGTAACAAGCTAGAAGCTTTCTTT.

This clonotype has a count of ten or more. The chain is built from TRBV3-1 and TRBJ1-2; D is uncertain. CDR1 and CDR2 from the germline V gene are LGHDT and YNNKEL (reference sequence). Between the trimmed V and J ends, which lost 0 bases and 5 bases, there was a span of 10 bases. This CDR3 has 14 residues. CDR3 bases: TGTGCCAGCAGCCAAGAACGGAACCTATATGGCTACACCTTC. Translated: CASSQERNLYGYTF.

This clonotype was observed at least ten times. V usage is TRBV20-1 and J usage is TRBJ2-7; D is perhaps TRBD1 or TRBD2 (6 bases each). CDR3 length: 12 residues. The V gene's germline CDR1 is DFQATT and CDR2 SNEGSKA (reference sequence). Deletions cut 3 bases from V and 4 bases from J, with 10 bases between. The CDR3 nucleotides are TGCAGTGCTAGGGGGGGCCGTTACGAGCAGTACTTC. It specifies CSARGGRYEQYF.

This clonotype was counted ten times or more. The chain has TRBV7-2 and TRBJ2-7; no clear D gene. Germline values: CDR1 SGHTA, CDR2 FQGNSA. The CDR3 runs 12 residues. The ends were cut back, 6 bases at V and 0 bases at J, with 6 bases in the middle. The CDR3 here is CASSLNSYEQYF. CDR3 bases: TGTGCCAGCAGTTTAAACTCCTACGAGCAGTACTTC.

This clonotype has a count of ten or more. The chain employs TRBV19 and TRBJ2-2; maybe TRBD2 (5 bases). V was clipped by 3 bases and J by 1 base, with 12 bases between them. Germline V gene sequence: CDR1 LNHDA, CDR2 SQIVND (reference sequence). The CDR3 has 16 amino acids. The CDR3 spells CASSMHSGKNTGELFF. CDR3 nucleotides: TGTGCCAGTAGTATGCACAGCGGAAAGAACACCGGGGAGCTGTTTTTT.

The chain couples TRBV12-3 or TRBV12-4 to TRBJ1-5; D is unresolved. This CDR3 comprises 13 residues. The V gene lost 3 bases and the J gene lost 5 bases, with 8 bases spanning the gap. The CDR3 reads CASSFARDQPQHF. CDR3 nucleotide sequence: TGTGCCAGCAGTTTCGCGAGGGATCAGCCCCAGCATTTT.

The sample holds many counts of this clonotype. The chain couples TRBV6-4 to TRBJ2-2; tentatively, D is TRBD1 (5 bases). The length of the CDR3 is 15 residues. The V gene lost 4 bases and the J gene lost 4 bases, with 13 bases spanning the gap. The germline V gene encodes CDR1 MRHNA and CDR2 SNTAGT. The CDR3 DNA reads TGTGCCAGCAGTGCATCCCAGGGCGTCACCGGGGAGCTGTTTTTT. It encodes CASSASQGVTGELFF.

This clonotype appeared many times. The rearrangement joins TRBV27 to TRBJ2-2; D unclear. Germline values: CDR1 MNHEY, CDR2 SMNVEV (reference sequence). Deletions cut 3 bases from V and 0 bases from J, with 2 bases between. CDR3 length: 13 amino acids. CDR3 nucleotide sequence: TGTGCCAGCAGTTTCCCGAACACCGGGGAGCTGTTTTTT. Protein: CASSFPNTGELFF.

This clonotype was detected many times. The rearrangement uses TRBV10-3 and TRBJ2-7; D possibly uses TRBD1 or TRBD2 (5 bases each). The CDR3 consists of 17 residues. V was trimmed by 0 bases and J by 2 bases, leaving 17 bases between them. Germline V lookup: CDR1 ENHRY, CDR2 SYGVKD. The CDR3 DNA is TGTGCCATCAGTGAGTCCCAGGCGGCCGGGGACGCCTACGAGCAGTACTTC. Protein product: CAISESQAAGDAYEQYF.

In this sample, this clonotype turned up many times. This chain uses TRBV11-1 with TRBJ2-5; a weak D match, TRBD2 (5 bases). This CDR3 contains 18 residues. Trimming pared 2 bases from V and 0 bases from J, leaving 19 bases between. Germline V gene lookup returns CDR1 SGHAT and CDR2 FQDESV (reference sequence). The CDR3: CASSLRSEERIHQETQYF. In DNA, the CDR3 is TGTGCCAGCAGCTTAAGGTCGGAGGAGCGGATACACCAAGAGACCCAGTACTTC. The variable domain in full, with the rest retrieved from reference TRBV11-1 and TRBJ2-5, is EAEVAQSPRYKITEKSQAVAFWCDPISGHATLYWYRQILGQGPELLVQFQDESVVDDSQLPKDRFSAERLKGVDSTLKIQPAELGDSAMYLCASSLRSEERIHQETQYFGPGTRLLVL.

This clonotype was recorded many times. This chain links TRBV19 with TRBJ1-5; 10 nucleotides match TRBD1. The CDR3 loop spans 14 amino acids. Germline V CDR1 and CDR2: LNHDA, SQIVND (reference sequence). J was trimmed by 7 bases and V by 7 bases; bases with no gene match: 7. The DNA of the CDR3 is TGTGCCAGTACCCGGACAGGGGGTTGGCAGCCCCAGCATTTT. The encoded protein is CASTRTGGWQPQHF.

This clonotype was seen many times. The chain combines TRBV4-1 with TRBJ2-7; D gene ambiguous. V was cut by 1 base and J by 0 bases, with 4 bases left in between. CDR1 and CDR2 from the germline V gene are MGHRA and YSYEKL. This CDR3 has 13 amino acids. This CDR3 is CASSQVVSYEQYF. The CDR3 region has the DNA TGCGCCAGCAGCCAAGTTGTCTCCTACGAGCAGTACTTC.

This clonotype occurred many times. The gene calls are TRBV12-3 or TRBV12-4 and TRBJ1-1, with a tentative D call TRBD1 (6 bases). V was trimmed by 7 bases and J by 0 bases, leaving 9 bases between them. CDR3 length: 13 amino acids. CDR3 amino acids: CASTGHMNTEAFF. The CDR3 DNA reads TGTGCCAGCACGGGACATATGAACACTGAAGCTTTCTTT.

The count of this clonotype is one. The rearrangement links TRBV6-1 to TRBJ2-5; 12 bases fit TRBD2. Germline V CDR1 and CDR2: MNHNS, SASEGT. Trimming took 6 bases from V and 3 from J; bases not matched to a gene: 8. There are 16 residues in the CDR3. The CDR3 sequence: CASSETSGGTKETQYF. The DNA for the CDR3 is TGTGCCAGCAGCGAGACTAGCGGGGGAACTAAAGAGACCCAGTACTTC.

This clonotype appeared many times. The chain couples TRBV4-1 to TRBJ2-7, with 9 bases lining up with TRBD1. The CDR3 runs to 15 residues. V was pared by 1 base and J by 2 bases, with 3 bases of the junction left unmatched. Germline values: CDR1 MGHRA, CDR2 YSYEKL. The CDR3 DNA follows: TGCGCCAGCAGCCAAGGGACAGGGGTCCCCTACGAGCAGTACTTC. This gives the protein CASSQGTGVPYEQYF.

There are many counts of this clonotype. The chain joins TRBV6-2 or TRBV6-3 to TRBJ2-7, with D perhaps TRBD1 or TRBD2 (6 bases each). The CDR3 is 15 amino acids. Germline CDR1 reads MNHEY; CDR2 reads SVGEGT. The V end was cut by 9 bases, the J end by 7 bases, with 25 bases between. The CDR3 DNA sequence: TGTGCCAGTCAACTCGATGGGGGGCAAGACGGGGAGCAGTACTTC. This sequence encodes CASQLDGGQDGEQYF.

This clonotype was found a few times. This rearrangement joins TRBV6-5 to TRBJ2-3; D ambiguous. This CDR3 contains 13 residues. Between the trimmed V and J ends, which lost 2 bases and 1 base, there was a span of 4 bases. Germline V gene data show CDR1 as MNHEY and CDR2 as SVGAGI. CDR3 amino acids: CASSYGGTDTQYF. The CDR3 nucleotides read TGTGCCAGCAGTTACGGGGGCACAGATACGCAGTATTTT.

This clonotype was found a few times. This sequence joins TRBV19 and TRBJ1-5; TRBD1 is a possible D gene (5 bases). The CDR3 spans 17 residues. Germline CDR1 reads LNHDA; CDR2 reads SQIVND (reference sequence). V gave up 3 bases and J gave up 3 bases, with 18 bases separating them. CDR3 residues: CASSIPQQLGDNQPQHF. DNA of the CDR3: TGTGCCAGTAGTATCCCCCAACAGTTGGGGGACAATCAGCCCCAGCATTTT.

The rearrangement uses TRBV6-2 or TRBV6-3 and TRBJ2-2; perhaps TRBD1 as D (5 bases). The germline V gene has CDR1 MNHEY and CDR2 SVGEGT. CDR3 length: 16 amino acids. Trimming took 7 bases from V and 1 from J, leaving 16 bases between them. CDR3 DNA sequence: TGTGCCAGCAAAGGAACGTGGACACAGAACACCGGGGAGCTGTTTTTT. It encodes CASKGTWTQNTGELFF.

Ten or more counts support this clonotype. Here the CDR3 reads CASSTTGEAFF. The CDR3 nucleotides are TGTGCCAGCAGTACGACGGGGGAAGCTTTCTTT. The chain combines TRBV6-5 with TRBJ1-1; D is ambiguous. The CDR3 is 11 amino acids. Trimming removed 5 bases at V and 8 bases at J, with 9 bases between. Germline assignment: CDR1 MNHEY and CDR2 SVGAGI.